The source of this T cell receptor (beta chain) is a study of liver allograft versus peripheral blood T cells (dated by TCRdb to the early 2020s). Background for the entire study: In liver transplant recipients, the study looked at T cell receptor repertoires in the peripheral blood and set them against the repertoires found within the transplanted livers.

This sample was sequenced with an Illumina MiSeq. In TCRdb, the public reads were trimmed at Q25 with fastp and aligned with MiXCR, with productive beta chains retained. Rows merge per CDR3 protein into single entries with the most common DNA and genes. The table for this sample lists 7,400 or so distinct CDR3 sequences; about 15% of them were counted only once. The top ten constitute around 1.5% of the sample. On this clonotype itself: There is no known antigen for this receptor. No base quality information exists; no much larger clone differs at one position.

Trimming removed 4 bases from V and 0 bases from J, leaving 10 bases between the germline ends. Counted from cysteine to phenylalanine, this CDR3 has 14 amino acids. Only CDR3 DNA is held: 42 bases, read in frame from base 1. From the germline V gene (reference sequence), CDR1 is DFQATT and CDR2 is SNEGSKA. Findings and caveats that apply to the study as a whole: T cell receptor repertoires inside liver allografts were reported to differ from those detected in peripheral blood.

This receptor was taken from a human patient who had a liver transplant. After transplantation, some T cells may belong to the graft donor instead of the recipient. The chain uses TRBV20-1 and TRBJ1-3; perhaps TRBD1 is the D gene, with 5 bases matching. At the DNA level, the sequence is TGCAGTGCTACTACAGGTTCCTCTGGAAACACCATATATTTT. Its protein is CSATTGSSGNTIYF.